This T cell receptor beta chain was recovered during a study of vaccination effects on CD4 cells after COVID-19. Viral peptide pool expansion of antigen-specific CD4+ T cells preceded sequencing in the ViraFEST assay. It was after more than 8 days of culture that CD4+ T cells were isolated. Every participant took two doses of the BNT162b2 or mRNA-1273 vaccine. Here immunoSEQ multiplex PCR was the method, and the copy in TCRdb shows in-frame clones only, minus some. The sample consists of more than 60,000 clones, 74% of them appearing once. Details on this clone: Its antigen remains unidentified.

V lost 3 bases and J 11 bases, leaving 10 bases between the germline ends. CDR1 and CDR2 from the germline V gene are MGHDK and SYGVNS. This CDR3 contains 11 residues. The receptor comes from a human donor who received a COVID-19 vaccine. Sequencing used CD4+ T cells from PBMCs cultured with HCoV-229E spike peptides, obtained after COVID-19 vaccination. The chain couples TRBV25-1 to TRBJ1-1; D uncertain. CDR3 DNA: TGTGCCAGCAGTGACGCAAGGTCGGCTTTCTTT. This encodes CASSDARSAFF.